A selection of T cell receptor beta chains follows, all from one sample in a study of T cells in Graves' hyperthyroidism and ophthalmopathy. TCRdb re-called the multiplex PCR reads through MiXCR, storing one row per CDR3 protein. The top ten clones hold less than 3.5% of a sample with some 550,000 distinct CDR3 sequences, around 15% of them seen once. Sequenced input: blood. The source is a woman aged 40-49 years with Graves' ophthalmopathy. CDR3s include the opening cysteine and the closing phenylalanine or tryptophan. D genes are given only for firm matches. Clone sizes are given selectively: once, few, many, or a class where the clone is expanded.

d_gene: -
j_gene: TRBJ1-5
v_gene: TRBV6-2/TRBV6-3
len: 16
abundance: -
CDR3aa: CASSYSGRMSNQPQHF
CDR3nt: TGTGCCAGCAGTTACTCCGGACGGATGAGCAATCAGCCCCAGCATTTT

d_gene: TRBD1
j_gene: TRBJ2-3
v_gene: TRBV18
len: 17
abundance: -
CDR3aa: CASSLTEGTGGKDTQYF
CDR3nt: TGTGCCAGCTCCCTCACGGAGGGCACAGGGGGCAAGGATACGCAGTATTTT

d_gene: -
j_gene: TRBJ2-1
v_gene: TRBV11-2
len: 15
abundance: many
CDR3aa: CASSYRTGEYNEQFF
CDR3nt: TGTGCCAGCAGCTACAGGACTGGGGAGTACAATGAGCAGTTCTTC

d_gene: -
j_gene: TRBJ2-3
v_gene: TRBV20-1
len: 15
abundance: -
CDR3aa: CSASSYRGTTDTQYF
CDR3nt: TGCAGTGCTAGTTCTTACCGGGGGACCACAGATACGCAGTATTTT

d_gene: -
j_gene: TRBJ2-2
v_gene: TRBV2
len: 15
abundance: -
CDR3aa: CASSPGTTSTGELFF
CDR3nt: TGTGCCAGCAGTCCCGGGACAACGAGCACCGGGGAGCTGTTTTTT

d_gene: -
j_gene: TRBJ2-1
v_gene: TRBV5-1
len: 13
abundance: many
CDR3aa: CASRDQSYNEQFF
CDR3nt: TGCGCCAGCCGGGACCAATCCTACAATGAGCAGTTCTTC

d_gene: -
j_gene: TRBJ2-7
v_gene: TRBV4-1
len: 15
abundance: -
CDR3aa: CASRRWEESSYEQYF
CDR3nt: TGCGCCAGCAGAAGGTGGGAAGAGAGCTCCTACGAGCAGTACTTC

d_gene: TRBD1
j_gene: TRBJ2-7
v_gene: TRBV5-1
len: 17
abundance: -
CDR3aa: CASSYHAGTGDPYEQYF
CDR3nt: TGTGCCAGCAGCTACCACGCCGGGACAGGGGATCCCTACGAGCAGTACTTC

d_gene: TRBD1
j_gene: TRBJ2-7
v_gene: TRBV27
len: 14
abundance: -
CDR3aa: CASSFGTGDHERYF
CDR3nt: TGTGCCAGCAGTTTTGGGACAGGGGATCACGAGCGGTACTTC

d_gene: TRBD1
j_gene: TRBJ1-5
v_gene: TRBV30
len: 16
abundance: few
CDR3aa: CAWSVRRGGMGQPQHF
CDR3nt: TGTGCCTGGAGTGTACGGAGAGGGGGCATGGGTCAGCCCCAGCATTTT

d_gene: -
j_gene: TRBJ1-1
v_gene: TRBV12-5
len: 14
abundance: few
CDR3aa: CASGLGFGAAEAFF
CDR3nt: TGTGCTAGTGGTTTAGGCTTCGGGGCAGCTGAAGCTTTCTTT